The T cell receptor (beta chain) under discussion was sequenced for a study of response to subunit inactivated influenza vaccine. TCRdb processed the RT-PCR reads anew with MiXCR; each CDR3 protein has one entry. The sample has about 180,000 distinct CDR3 sequences; around a tenth are singletons. Findings and limits, study-wide: Each seasonal influenza vaccination, the authors suggested, recruits few new T cells.

This clonotype was counted ten times or more. What it binds is not known. This CDR3 has 13 residues. Trimming took 3 bases from V and 1 from J; bases not matched to a gene: 2. From germline, CDR1 is SQVTM and CDR2 ANQGSEA. The specimen comprised non-naive T cells sorted from PBMCs, sampled on the day of vaccination. The rearrangement links TRBV29-1 to TRBJ2-5, with 7 bases matching TRBD2. The sequence derives from a man aged 50-59 years who received an inactivated influenza vaccine. For the CDR3, the DNA is TGCAGCGTTGAGAGGACTAGCCAAGAGACCCAGTACTTC. It codes for CSVERTSQETQYF.